This entry lists 17 T cell receptor beta chains sequenced from one sample in a study of read filtering for tumor transcriptome and immune sequencing. From 300 to 400 ng of RNA, a library with molecular barcoded alpha/delta and beta/gamma adaptors was made. TCRdb re-derived calls from the reads in MiXCR, one entry per CDR3 protein. This sample yields fewer than 100,000 distinct CDR3 sequences, of which more than 9% are seen a single time; just under 15% belongs to the top ten. The source material was a population of CD138-negative cells sorted from bone marrow. Source of these receptors: a donor aged 40 or over with multiple myeloma.

This clonotype appeared many times. The V call is TRBV20-1, the J call TRBJ1-5, with TRBD1 as a possible D gene (6 bases). The CDR3 is 14 residues long. Germline CDR1 and CDR2: DFQATT and SNEGSKA (reference sequence). V was clipped by 1 base and J by 1 base, with 8 bases between them. The CDR3 DNA follows: TGCAGTGCTAGAGCCGGACAGAGCAATCAGCCCCAGCATTTT. The encoded protein is CSARAGQSNQPQHF.

Many counts were recorded for this clonotype. The chain employs TRBV7-3 and TRBJ2-1; 7 bases align to TRBD1. This CDR3 comprises 13 residues. Germline V gene data show CDR1 as SGHTA and CDR2 as FQGTGA. The ends lost 3 bases at V and 6 bases at J; junction bases unmatched: 2. CDR3: CASSLSGGNEQFF. The CDR3, as DNA: TGTGCCAGCAGCTTGTCAGGGGGCAATGAGCAGTTCTTC.

This clonotype has a count of ten or more. The rearrangement joins TRBV28 to TRBJ2-5; 10 positions match TRBD1. The V and J ends lost 6 bases and 4 bases, in that order; junction bases with no gene match: 5. The CDR3 is made up of 14 amino acids. The germline gives CDR1 MDHEN, CDR2 SYDVKM. CDR3 protein: CASRSGTGVETQYF. DNA of the CDR3: TGTGCCAGCAGGTCCGGGACAGGGGTAGAGACCCAGTACTTC.

This clonotype was recorded a few times. This rearrangement joins TRBV3-1 to TRBJ2-7; D gene unclear. V lost 4 bases, J lost 2 bases, and 12 bases lay in between. This CDR3 is 14 amino acids long. In germline, CDR1 is LGHDT, CDR2 YNNKEL (reference sequence). The chain's CDR3 is CASSPMYLTYEQYF. DNA of the CDR3: TGTGCCAGCAGCCCTATGTACTTAACCTACGAGCAGTACTTC.

This clonotype occurred many times. The chain has TRBV25-1 and TRBJ2-1; D is perhaps TRBD1 or TRBD2 (6 bases each). Trimming took off 7 bases at V and 12 bases at J, with 19 bases between the two ends. The CDR3 is 13 residues long. Germline CDR1 is MGHDK and CDR2 is SYGVNS. The CDR3 bases are TGTGCCAGCATCCCCCCCTCCGGGGGCCCGCAGTTCTTC. Translation: CASIPPSGGPQFF.

This clonotype was found many times. The chain employs TRBV12-3 or TRBV12-4 and TRBJ1-1; D unresolved. CDR3 length equals 14 residues. V lost 7 bases, J lost 2 bases, and 14 bases lay in between. CDR3 sequence: CASTPQAANTEAFF. CDR3 in DNA: TGTGCCAGCACCCCCCAAGCGGCCAACACTGAAGCTTTCTTT.

About this clonotype itself: This may arise from a read error, as a much more abundant clone is one base away. V gene TRBV10-2 combines with J gene TRBJ2-5; TRBD2 agrees at 14 bases. The germline V gene encodes CDR1 WSHSY and CDR2 SAAADI. V trimming: 8 bases; J trimming: 1 base; junction bases outside the gene matches: 0. The length of the CDR3 is 14 residues. The CDR3 sequence is CASGTSGSQETQYF. The CDR3 DNA reads as TGCGCCAGCGGGACTAGCGGGAGCCAAGAGACCCAGTACTTC.

This clonotype has at least ten counts. The gene calls are TRBV4-2 and TRBJ2-1; D gene unclear. The ends were cut back, 0 bases at V and 6 bases at J, with 15 bases in the middle. CDR1 and CDR2 (germline): LGHNA, YNFKEQ. This CDR3 contains 16 residues. CDR3 in amino acids: CASSQEWADPTNEQFF. The CDR3 DNA reads as TGTGCCAGCAGCCAAGAATGGGCGGACCCGACCAATGAGCAGTTCTTC.

This clonotype was seen a few times. A read error may produce the germline difference seen at one junction end. The chain recombines TRBV28 with TRBJ1-3, with D possibly being TRBD1 (5 bases). This CDR3 contains 11 residues. Germline V gene lookup returns CDR1 MDHEN and CDR2 SYDVKM. The CDR3 here is CASSLEGLIIF. The CDR3 DNA follows: TGTGCCAGCAGTTTAGAGGGACTGATTATTTTT.

This clonotype was detected a few times. One junction end does not reproduce the germline sequence, and a read error may be involved. V is TRBV7-3 and J is TRBJ2-3, with no clear D. Germline V gene lookup returns CDR1 SGHTA and CDR2 FQGTGA. The CDR3 has 15 residues. This chain's CDR3 is CASGLNPGRTDTQYF. The CDR3 DNA is TGTGCCAGCGGCTTAAATCCGGGTCGCACAGATACGCAGTATTTT.

This clonotype has only a few counts. This may be a read error: a much more frequent sequence differs by one nucleotide. The chain carries TRBV6-2 or TRBV6-3 and TRBJ2-1; TRBD1 matches 9 bases. The CDR3 has 12 residues. Germline V CDR1 and CDR2: MNHEY, SVGEGT. CDR3 sequence: CASRDRGNGQFF. As DNA, the CDR3 is TGTGCCAGCAGGGACAGGGGCAATGGGCAGTTCTTC.

This clonotype was observed many times. The chain links TRBV6-1 to TRBJ1-1; a possible D gene is TRBD1 (5 bases). The CDR3 sequence is 15 residues long. Germline loops: CDR1 MNHNS, CDR2 SASEGT. Between the trimmed V and J ends, which lost 2 bases and 1 base, there was a span of 11 bases. The CDR3 protein is CASSEITQGNTEAFF. CDR3 in DNA: TGTGCCAGCAGTGAAATCACCCAGGGGAACACTGAAGCTTTCTTT.

This clonotype has ten or more counts. This chain uses TRBV5-1 with TRBJ2-1, with 9 nucleotides matching TRBD2. The CDR3 spans 16 residues. Germline CDR1 reads SGHRS; CDR2 reads YFSETQ. Trimming removed 5 bases from V and 7 bases from J; junction bases left unmatched: 13. The CDR3 DNA is TGCGCCAGCAGGATGGAGCTAGCGGGGCCCGAAAATGAGCAGTTCTTC. Amino acid sequence: CASRMELAGPENEQFF. Based on the CDR3 plus reference TRBV5-1 and TRBJ2-1, the full variable domain is KAGVTQTPRYLIKTRGQQVTLSCSPISGHRSVSWYQQTPGQGLQFLFEYFSETQRNKGNFPGRFSGRQFSNSRSEMNVSTLELGDSALYLCASRMELAGPENEQFFGPGTRLTVL.

This clonotype was seen repeatedly, ten times or more. The chain uses TRBV5-6 and TRBJ2-3; 8 bases align to TRBD2. The CDR3 sequence is 16 residues long. Trimming took 0 bases from V and 2 from J; bases not matched to a gene: 5. Germline V gene sequence: CDR1 SGHDT, CDR2 YYEEEE. The CDR3 nucleotides are TGTGCCAGCAGCTTGGTGGTAGCGGGGTACACAGATACGCAGTATTTT. Translated, it gives CASSLVVAGYTDTQYF.

The chain links TRBV7-9 to TRBJ1-1, with 8 bases identical to TRBD1. Per the germline V gene, CDR1 is SEHNR and CDR2 is FQNEAQ (reference sequence). The CDR3 length is 13 residues. V lost 4 bases and J lost 7; bases outside the gene matches: 5. In DNA form, the CDR3 reads TGTGCCAGCAGCTCACAGGGGGACATTGAAGCTTTCTTT. This sequence encodes CASSSQGDIEAFF.

Concerning this clonotype: This likely comes from a read error, as the CDR3 has no conserved phenylalanine or tryptophan at its end. This chain uses TRBV5-1 with TRBJ2-3; D tentatively fits TRBD1 or TRBD2 (5 bases each). The CDR3 is 17 residues long. V shed 6 bases and J shed 2 bases, with 22 bases lying between them. Per germline, CDR1 SGHRS and CDR2 YFSETQ. The CDR3 bases are TGCGCCAGCAACACAGGTACGGGAATGGGGCACACAGATACGCAGTATTCT. This translates into CASNTGTGMGHTDTQYS.

This clonotype occurred many times. The V call is TRBV12-3 or TRBV12-4, the J call TRBJ1-6; 10 nucleotides agree with TRBD1. V trimming: 5 bases; J trimming: 7 bases; junction bases outside the gene matches: 2. CDR3 size: 14 residues. The CDR3 DNA follows: TGTGCCAGCAGTGCGACAGGGGGCAATTCACCCCTCCACTTT. Amino acids: CASSATGGNSPLHF.